The source of this TCR beta chain is a study of blood T cell repertoires in COVID-19 (dated by TCRdb to the early 2020s). A note on the overall study: Samples covering the acute and convalescent phases of COVID-19 were provided by collaborators in the United States, Italy and Spain. The repertoires were made available in a free public database intended to serve as a resource for research on the immune response to SARS-CoV-2. Samples came from the ongoing ImmuneRACE study (first 160 participants) plus 1,254 subjects from 6 global collaborators. Subjects who had been exposed to COVID-19, were actively infected with it, or had recovered from it provided the deeply sampled blood TCRbeta repertoires that made up the dataset. The prospective study material was composed of cDNA or gDNA derived from T cells, B-cell-depleted T cells, or PBMCs. Nearly every sample came with metadata listing a de-identified subject ID, COVID-19 status, age in years and sex. HLA class I and class II types, where available, came from metadata supplied by the sample provider rather than from assay-based typing.

TCRbeta CDR3 regions were amplified from genomic DNA using the immunoSEQ Assay, a bias-controlled multiplex PCR. The authors processed their data as follows. The number of nucleated cells in each sample was estimated from the amplification of reference gene primers within the assay. Sequence reads were collapsed and filtered to measure the absolute abundance of every unique TCRbeta CDR3 rearrangement. Productive Simpson clonality was computed per sample as the square root of Simpson's diversity index over productive rearrangements. TCRdb mirrors the immuneACCESS table, restricted to in-frame sequences. Some clones are absent from its copies; in checked studies, under half trace to an unresolved V gene, and the reason for the others is unknown. V, J and clone size are taken as reported in that table, and D and trimming were inferred from the DNA itself. Across this sample there are roughly 330,000 clones, with around 88% seen only once. The top ten hold under 2% of the sample.

On this clone itself: Its specific antigen is unknown. Base qualities are missing; no much larger clone stands one base away.

Whole blood was collected in K2EDTA tubes by collaborating institutions according to the institutions' own protocols. For TCRbeta analysis, collaborator samples were shipped as frozen whole blood, as isolated PBMCs, or as DNA extracted from either sample type. The full study reports these points: The quantity of clinical and demographic metadata differed by source and by participant and was supplied without curation.

CDR1 and CDR2 are drawn from the germline V gene (reference sequence): LGHDT, YNNKEL. V and J lose 1 base and 2 bases, and a span of 12 bases separates them. The CDR3 has 15 amino acids, counting the end cysteine and phenylalanine. Only the CDR3 DNA stays, 45 bases, in frame from base 1. This sequence was found in a woman aged 45-59 years with acute or convalescent COVID-19. The sequence is built from TRBV3-1 (or the pseudogene TRBV3-2) and TRBJ2-7, with TRBD2 perhaps the D gene, on 6 matching bases. Material for sequencing was peripheral blood. The sequence in DNA is TGTGCCAGCAGCCAAGCGCCGGGAGAGACCTACGAGCAGTACTTC. This translates into CASSQAPGETYEQYF.